The entry below describes one T cell receptor (beta chain). The antigen is unknown. The J segment lost 2 bases and the V segment lost 5 bases, leaving 6 bases of the junction unmatched. Germline V gives CDR1 MNHNS, CDR2 SASEGT. CDR3 length equals 15 residues. It was with 60 Vbeta and 13 Jbeta primers that the PCR ran. TCRdb's copy holds only in-frame clones and misses some; the assay was immunoSEQ multiplex PCR. The sample has under 200,000 clones, 75% to 85% seen once. These data come from a study of cytomegalovirus exposure and HLA in healthy donors. For the study at large: About 85 million unique TCR sequences came from HLA-typed donors in an early release.

Study-wide points: Later genetic work tied a missense DCLRE1C variant to beta-chain V and J trimming. In a later analysis, most CMV-associated TCR beta chains appeared HLA-restricted. From TCR beta sequences, most subjects' HLA-A and HLA-B alleles were reportedly predicted accurately.

V is TRBV6-1 and J is TRBJ2-5; 9 nucleotides align to TRBD2. This clonotype originated in a woman aged 25 to 45 in good health and CMV-seropositive. Sequenced material: PBMCs. The CDR3 here is CASSSLAGSQETQYF. CDR3 coding DNA: TGTGCCAGCAGTTCTCTAGCGGGATCACAAGAGACCCAGTACTTC.